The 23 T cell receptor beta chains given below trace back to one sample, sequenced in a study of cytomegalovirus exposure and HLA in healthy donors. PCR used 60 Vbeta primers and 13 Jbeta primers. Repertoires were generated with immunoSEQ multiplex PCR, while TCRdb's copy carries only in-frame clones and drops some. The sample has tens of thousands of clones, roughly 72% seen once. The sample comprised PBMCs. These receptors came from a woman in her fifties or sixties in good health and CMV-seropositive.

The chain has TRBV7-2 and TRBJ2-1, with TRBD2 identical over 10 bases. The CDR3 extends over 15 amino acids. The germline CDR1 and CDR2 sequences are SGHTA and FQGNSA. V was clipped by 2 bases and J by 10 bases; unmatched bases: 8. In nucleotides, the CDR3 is TGTGCCAGCAGCTTAATACTAGCGGGACGGGAGGAGCAGTTCTTC. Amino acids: CASSLILAGREEQFF.

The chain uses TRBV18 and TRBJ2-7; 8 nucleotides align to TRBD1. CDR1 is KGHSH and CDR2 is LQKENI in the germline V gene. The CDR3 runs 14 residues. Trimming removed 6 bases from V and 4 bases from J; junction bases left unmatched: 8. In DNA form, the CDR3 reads TGTGCCAGCTCCAATGACAGGGGTGCGTACGAGCAGTACTTC. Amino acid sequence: CASSNDRGAYEQYF.

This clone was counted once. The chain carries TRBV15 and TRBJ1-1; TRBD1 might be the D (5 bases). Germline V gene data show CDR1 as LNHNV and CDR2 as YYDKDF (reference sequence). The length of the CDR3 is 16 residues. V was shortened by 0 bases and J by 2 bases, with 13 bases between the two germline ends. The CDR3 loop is CATSREFRGRNTEAFF. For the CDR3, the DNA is TGTGCCACCAGCAGAGAATTCCGGGGGAGAAACACTGAAGCTTTCTTT.

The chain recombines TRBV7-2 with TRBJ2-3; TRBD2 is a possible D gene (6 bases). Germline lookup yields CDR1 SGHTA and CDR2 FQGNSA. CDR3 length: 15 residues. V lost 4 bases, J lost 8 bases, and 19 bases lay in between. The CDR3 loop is CASSSQSGSGGTQYF. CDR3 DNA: TGTGCCAGCAGCTCCCAATCGGGGTCCGGGGGTACGCAGTATTTT.

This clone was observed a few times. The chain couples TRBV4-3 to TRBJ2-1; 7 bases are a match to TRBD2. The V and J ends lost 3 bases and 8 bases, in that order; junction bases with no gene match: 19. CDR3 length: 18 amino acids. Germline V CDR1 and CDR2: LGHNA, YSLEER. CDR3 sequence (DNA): TGCGCCAGCAGCCATGAAACTAGCGACTGCTCAGGGAACGATGAGCAGTTCTTC. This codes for CASSHETSDCSGNDEQFF.

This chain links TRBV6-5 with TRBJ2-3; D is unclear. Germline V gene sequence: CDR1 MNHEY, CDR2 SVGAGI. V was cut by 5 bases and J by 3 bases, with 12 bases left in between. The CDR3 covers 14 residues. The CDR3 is CASSRLVATDTQYF. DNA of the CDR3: TGTGCCAGCAGTCGGCTAGTGGCGACAGATACGCAGTATTTT.

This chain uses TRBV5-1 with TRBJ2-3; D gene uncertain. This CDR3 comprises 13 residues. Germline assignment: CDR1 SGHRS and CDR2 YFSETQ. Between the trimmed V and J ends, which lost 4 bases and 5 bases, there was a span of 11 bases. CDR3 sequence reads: CASSDSPGDTQYF. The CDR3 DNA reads TGCGCCAGCAGCGACTCGCCTGGAGATACGCAGTATTTT.

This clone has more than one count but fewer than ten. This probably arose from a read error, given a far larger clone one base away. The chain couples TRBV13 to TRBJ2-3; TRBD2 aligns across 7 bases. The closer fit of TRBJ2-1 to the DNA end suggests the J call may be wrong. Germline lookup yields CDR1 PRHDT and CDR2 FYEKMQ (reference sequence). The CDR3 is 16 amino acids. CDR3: CASSVRGSWSYNEQFF. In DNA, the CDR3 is TGTGCCAGCAGCGTTCGCGGGAGTTGGTCCTACAATGAGCAGTTCTTC.

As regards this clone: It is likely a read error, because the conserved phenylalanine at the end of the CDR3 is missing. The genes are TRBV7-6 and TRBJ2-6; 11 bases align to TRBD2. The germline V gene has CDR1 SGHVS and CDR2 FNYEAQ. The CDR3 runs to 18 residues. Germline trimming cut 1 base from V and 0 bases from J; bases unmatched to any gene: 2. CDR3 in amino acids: CASSLGLAGLSGANVLTV. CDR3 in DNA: TGTGCCAGCAGCTTAGGACTAGCGGGGCTCTCTGGGGCCAACGTCCTGACTGTC.

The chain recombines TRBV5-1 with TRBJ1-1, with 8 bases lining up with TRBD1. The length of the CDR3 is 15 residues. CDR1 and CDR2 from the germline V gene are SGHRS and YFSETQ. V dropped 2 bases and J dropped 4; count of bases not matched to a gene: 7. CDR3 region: CASSLQRQGSTEAFF. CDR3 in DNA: TGCGCCAGCAGCTTACAACGACAGGGGAGCACTGAAGCTTTCTTT. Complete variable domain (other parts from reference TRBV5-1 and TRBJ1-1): KAGVTQTPRYLIKTRGQQVTLSCSPISGHRSVSWYQQTPGQGLQFLFEYFSETQRNKGNFPGRFSGRQFSNSRSEMNVSTLELGDSALYLCASSLQRQGSTEAFFGQGTRLTVV.

This chain's CDR3 is CSVEGGRDIYSYNEQFF. Here the CDR3 DNA reads TGCAGCGTTGAGGGCGGGAGAGACATATATTCCTACAATGAGCAGTTCTTC. J is TRBJ2-1 and V is TRBV29-1; 7 bases fit TRBD2. Germline V gene sequence: CDR1 SQVTM, CDR2 ANQGSEA. This CDR3 spans 17 amino acids. The ends lost 3 bases at V and 1 base at J; junction bases unmatched: 12.

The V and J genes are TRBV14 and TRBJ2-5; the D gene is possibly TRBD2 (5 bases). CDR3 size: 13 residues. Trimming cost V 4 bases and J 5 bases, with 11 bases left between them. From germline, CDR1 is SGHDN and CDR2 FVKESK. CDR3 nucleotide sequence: TGTGCCAGCAGCCGCCCGAGCGGCGAGACCCAGTACTTC. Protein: CASSRPSGETQYF.

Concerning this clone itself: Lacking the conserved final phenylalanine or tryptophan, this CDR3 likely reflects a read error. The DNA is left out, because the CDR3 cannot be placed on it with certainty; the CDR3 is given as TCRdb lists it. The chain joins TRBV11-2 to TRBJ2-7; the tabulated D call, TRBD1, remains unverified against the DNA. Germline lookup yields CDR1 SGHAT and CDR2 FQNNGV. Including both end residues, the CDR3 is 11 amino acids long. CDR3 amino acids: CASSFGSRRQL.

For the CDR3, the DNA is TGTGCCAGCAGCGACGGGGATAACTATGGCTACACCTTC. Translating gives CASSDGDNYGYTF. The chain joins TRBV6-6 to TRBJ1-2, with D unresolved. The germline V gene has CDR1 MNHNY and CDR2 SVGAGI (reference sequence). The V gene lost 6 bases and the J gene lost 1 base, with 9 bases spanning the gap. CDR3 length: 13 amino acids.

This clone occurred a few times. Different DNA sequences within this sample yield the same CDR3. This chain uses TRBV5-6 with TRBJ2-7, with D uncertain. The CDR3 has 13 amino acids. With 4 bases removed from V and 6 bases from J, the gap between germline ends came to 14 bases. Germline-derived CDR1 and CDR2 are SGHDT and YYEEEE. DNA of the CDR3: TGTGCCAGCAGCAACGACTTTCGCCCCGAGCAGTACTTC. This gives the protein CASSNDFRPEQYF.

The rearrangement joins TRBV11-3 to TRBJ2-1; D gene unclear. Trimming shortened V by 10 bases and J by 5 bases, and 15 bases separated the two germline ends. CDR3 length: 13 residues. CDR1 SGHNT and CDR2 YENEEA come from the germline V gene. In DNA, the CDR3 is TGTGCCACCAGTTTCACAGTGAACAATGAGCAGTTCTTC. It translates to CATSFTVNNEQFF.

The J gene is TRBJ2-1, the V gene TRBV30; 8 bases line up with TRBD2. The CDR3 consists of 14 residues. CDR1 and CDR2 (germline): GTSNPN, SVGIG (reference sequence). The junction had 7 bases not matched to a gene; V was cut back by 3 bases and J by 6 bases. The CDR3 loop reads CAWRLSGSLNEQFF. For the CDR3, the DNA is TGTGCCTGGAGGCTGAGCGGGAGCCTCAATGAGCAGTTCTTC.

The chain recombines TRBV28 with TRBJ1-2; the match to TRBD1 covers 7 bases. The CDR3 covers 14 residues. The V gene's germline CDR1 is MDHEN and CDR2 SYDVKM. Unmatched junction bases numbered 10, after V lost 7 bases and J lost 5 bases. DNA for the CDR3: TGTGCCAGCACAAGGACAGGTCCACCTTATGGCTACACCTTC. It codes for CASTRTGPPYGYTF.

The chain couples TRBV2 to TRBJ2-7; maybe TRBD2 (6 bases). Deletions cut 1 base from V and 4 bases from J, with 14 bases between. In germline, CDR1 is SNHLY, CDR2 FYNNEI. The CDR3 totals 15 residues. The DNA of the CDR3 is TGTGCCAGCAGTGAAGTTAGTAGCGGTCGTTACGAGCAGTACTTC. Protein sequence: CASSEVSSGRYEQYF.

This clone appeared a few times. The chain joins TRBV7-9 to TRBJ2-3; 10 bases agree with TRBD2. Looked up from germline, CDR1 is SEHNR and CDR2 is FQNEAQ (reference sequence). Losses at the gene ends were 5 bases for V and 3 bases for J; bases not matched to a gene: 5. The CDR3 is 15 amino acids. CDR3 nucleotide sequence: TGTGCCAGCAGCACCCTAGCGGGGGTTACAGATACGCAGTATTTT. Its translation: CASSTLAGVTDTQYF.

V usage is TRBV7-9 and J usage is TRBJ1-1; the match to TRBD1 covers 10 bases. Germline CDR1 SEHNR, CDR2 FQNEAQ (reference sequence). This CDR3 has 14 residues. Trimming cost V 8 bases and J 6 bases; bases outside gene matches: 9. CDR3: CASARQGATSEAFF. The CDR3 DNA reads TGTGCCAGCGCCCGACAGGGGGCGACGTCTGAAGCTTTCTTT.

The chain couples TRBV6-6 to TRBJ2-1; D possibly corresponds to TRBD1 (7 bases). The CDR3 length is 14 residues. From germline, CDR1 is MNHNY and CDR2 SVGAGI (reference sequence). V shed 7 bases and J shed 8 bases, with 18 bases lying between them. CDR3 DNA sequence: TGTGCCAGCACGGGGATTGGAGGGGGCGATGAGCAGTTCTTC. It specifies CASTGIGGGDEQFF.

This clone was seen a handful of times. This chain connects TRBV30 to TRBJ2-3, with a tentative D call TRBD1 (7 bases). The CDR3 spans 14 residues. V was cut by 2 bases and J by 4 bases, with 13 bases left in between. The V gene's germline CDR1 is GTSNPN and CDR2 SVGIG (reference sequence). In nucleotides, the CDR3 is TGTGCCTGGAGTCAGCAGGGGGGATCAGATACGCAGTATTTT. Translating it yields CAWSQQGGSDTQYF.